This is a list of T cell receptor beta chains from one sample in a study of regulatory T cells in long-lasting Graves disease. TCRdb called the multiplex PCR reads again in MiXCR, with one record for every CDR3 protein. The sample has about 430,000 distinct CDR3 sequences, 14% to 15% seen once. A further study also used this sample, focusing on T cells in Graves' hyperthyroidism and ophthalmopathy.

Sequencing used peripheral blood mononuclear cells (PBMCs), obtained at new diagnosis, from a patient treated with antithyroid drugs. The receptors shown here come from a woman in her 40s with Graves disease. Each CDR3 is given with its conserved first and last residue. A D gene is named only where the DNA matches it firmly. Clone size, where shown, is once, few, many, or a class for clones that have expanded.

abundance: many
d_gene: .
j_gene: TRBJ2-1
v_gene: TRBV28
CDR3aa: CASSFPKGEQFF
CDR3nt: TGTGCCAGCAGTTTTCCGAAGGGTGAGCAGTTCTTC

abundance: many
d_gene: TRBD2
j_gene: TRBJ2-3
v_gene: TRBV7-2
CDR3aa: CASSLLSLAANTDTQYF
CDR3nt: TGTGCCAGCAGCCTGCTCAGCCTAGCGGCCAACACAGATACGCAGTATTTT

abundance: many
d_gene: TRBD2
j_gene: TRBJ2-3
v_gene: TRBV28
CDR3aa: CASSDRTSGSADTQYF
CDR3nt: TGTGCCAGCAGTGACCGGACTAGCGGGAGTGCAGATACGCAGTATTTT

abundance: many
d_gene: .
j_gene: TRBJ1-2
v_gene: TRBV12-5
CDR3aa: CASGLVAGVNYGYTF
CDR3nt: TGTGCTAGTGGTTTGGTAGCAGGGGTCAACTATGGCTACACCTTC

abundance: many
d_gene: TRBD2
j_gene: TRBJ2-1
v_gene: TRBV20-1
CDR3aa: CSAGTSGRANYNEQFF
CDR3nt: TGCAGTGCGGGAACTAGCGGGAGGGCCAACTACAATGAGCAGTTCTTC

abundance: many
d_gene: TRBD1
j_gene: TRBJ2-4
v_gene: TRBV7-2
CDR3aa: CASSGQGFGNIQYF
CDR3nt: TGTGCCAGCAGCGGACAGGGGTTCGGAAACATTCAGTACTTC

abundance: .
d_gene: .
j_gene: TRBJ2-7
v_gene: TRBV18
CDR3aa: CASSPPSRQASYEQYF
CDR3nt: TGTGCCAGCTCACCACCGTCGAGACAGGCCTCCTACGAGCAGTACTTC

abundance: many
d_gene: .
j_gene: TRBJ2-7
v_gene: TRBV4-1
CDR3aa: CASSTREPNEQYF
CDR3nt: TGCGCCAGCAGCACACGGGAACCTAACGAGCAGTACTTC

abundance: .
d_gene: .
j_gene: TRBJ1-6
v_gene: TRBV12-3/TRBV12-4
CDR3aa: CASSLAINSPLHF
CDR3nt: TGTGCCAGCAGTTTAGCGATTAATTCACCCCTCCACTTT

abundance: few
d_gene: TRBD1
j_gene: TRBJ2-7
v_gene: TRBV6-5
CDR3aa: CASSYSGGTGYYEQYF
CDR3nt: TGTGCCAGCAGTTACTCGGGCGGGACAGGGTACTACGAGCAGTACTTC

abundance: few
d_gene: .
j_gene: TRBJ1-4
v_gene: TRBV7-9
CDR3aa: CASSDQVGDQANEKLFF
CDR3nt: TGTGCCAGCAGCGATCAGGTCGGGGACCAGGCTAATGAAAAACTGTTTTTT

abundance: many
d_gene: .
j_gene: TRBJ1-2
v_gene: TRBV19
CDR3aa: CASRTEQANYGYTF
CDR3nt: TGTGCCAGTAGAACGGAACAGGCTAACTATGGCTACACCTTC

abundance: few
d_gene: .
j_gene: TRBJ2-7
v_gene: TRBV3-1
CDR3aa: CASSQIGTGLYEQYF
CDR3nt: TGTGCCAGCAGCCAAATCGGCACGGGTCTCTACGAGCAGTACTTC

abundance: many
d_gene: .
j_gene: TRBJ1-4
v_gene: TRBV11-2
CDR3aa: CASSEGGLGAGEKLFF
CDR3nt: TGTGCCAGCAGCGAAGGGGGGCTGGGGGCAGGCGAAAAACTGTTTTTT

abundance: many
d_gene: .
j_gene: TRBJ2-1
v_gene: TRBV3-1
CDR3aa: CASSQGLEYNEQFF
CDR3nt: TGTGCCAGCAGCCAGGGTCTCGAATACAATGAGCAGTTCTTC

abundance: many
d_gene: .
j_gene: TRBJ2-2
v_gene: TRBV13
CDR3aa: CASSSMGTGELFF
CDR3nt: TGTGCCAGCAGCTCAATGGGGACCGGGGAGCTGTTTTTT

abundance: few
d_gene: TRBD1
j_gene: TRBJ2-1
v_gene: TRBV19
CDR3aa: CASRDSASSYNEQFF
CDR3nt: TGTGCCAGCAGGGACAGCGCGAGCTCCTACAATGAGCAGTTCTTC

abundance: .
d_gene: TRBD1
j_gene: TRBJ1-1
v_gene: TRBV10-2
CDR3aa: CASSEATGDTEAFF
CDR3nt: TGCGCCAGCAGTGAGGCCACAGGGGACACTGAAGCTTTCTTT

abundance: few
d_gene: .
j_gene: TRBJ1-3
v_gene: TRBV11-2
CDR3aa: CASSLASRRDPGNTIYF
CDR3nt: TGTGCCAGCAGCTTAGCCTCCCGGCGTGATCCTGGAAACACCATATATTTT

abundance: .
d_gene: TRBD2
j_gene: TRBJ2-1
v_gene: TRBV6-7
CDR3aa: CASHLGAGGDRHNEQFF
CDR3nt: TGTGCCAGCCATCTAGGCGCTGGGGGGGATAGGCACAATGAGCAGTTCTTC

abundance: .
d_gene: .
j_gene: TRBJ1-3
v_gene: TRBV12-3/TRBV12-4
CDR3aa: CASSFNRAFSGNTIYF
CDR3nt: TGTGCCAGCAGTTTTAACAGGGCGTTTTCTGGAAACACCATATATTTT

abundance: many
d_gene: .
j_gene: TRBJ2-5
v_gene: TRBV9
CDR3aa: CASSADRGGVETQYF
CDR3nt: TGTGCCAGCAGCGCCGATCGTGGAGGAGTTGAGACCCAGTACTTC

abundance: many
d_gene: .
j_gene: TRBJ2-1
v_gene: TRBV7-8
CDR3aa: CASSLGKYNEQFF
CDR3nt: TGTGCCAGCAGCTTGGGCAAATACAATGAGCAGTTCTTC

abundance: many
d_gene: .
j_gene: TRBJ1-5
v_gene: TRBV12-3/TRBV12-4
CDR3aa: CASSAGSYGNQPQHF
CDR3nt: TGTGCCAGCAGTGCGGGATCGTACGGCAATCAGCCCCAGCATTTT

abundance: many
d_gene: TRBD1
j_gene: TRBJ2-5
v_gene: TRBV28
CDR3aa: CASSTIDRGRWQETQYF
CDR3nt: TGTGCCAGCAGCACTATCGACAGGGGGCGCTGGCAAGAGACCCAGTACTTC